These 24 T cell receptor beta chains originate from one sample sequenced in a study of molecular identifiers for immune sequencing clone quantification. TCRdb fed the PCR reads into MiXCR, producing one record per CDR3 protein. The sample carries hundreds of thousands of distinct CDR3 sequences, roughly 23% recorded once. Specimen: naive CD8+ T cells from blood, with Jurkat cell RNA spiked in. Subset: FACS-sorted CD8+CD4-CCR7+CD45RA+ naive T cells. These receptors came from a human donor in good health. Some libraries in this study had Jurkat cell RNA spiked in.

This clonotype was observed at least ten times. The V gene is TRBV7-9, the J gene TRBJ2-3, with a tentative D call TRBD2 (6 bases). The germline CDR1 and CDR2 sequences are SEHNR and FQNEAQ (reference sequence). The CDR3 sequence is 16 residues long. Trimming took 2 bases from V and 2 from J, leaving 14 bases between them. In DNA form, the CDR3 reads TGTGCCAGCAGCTTATCGTTACGGGGACTCACAGATACGCAGTATTTT. Residues: CASSLSLRGLTDTQYF.

This clonotype was counted ten times or more. The chain employs TRBV10-2 and TRBJ2-2; unclear D gene. CDR3 size: 14 residues. V lost 6 bases and J 7 bases, leaving 15 bases between the germline ends. Germline-derived CDR1 and CDR2 are WSHSY and SAAADI. The chain's CDR3 is CASRYTAYDGELFF. The CDR3 nucleotides read TGCGCCAGCAGATACACAGCGTATGACGGGGAGCTGTTTTTT.

The sample holds a few counts of this clonotype. The gene calls are TRBV19 and TRBJ1-5; 11 positions agree with TRBD1. The CDR3 has 13 residues. Germline V gene lookup returns CDR1 LNHDA and CDR2 SQIVND (reference sequence). The V segment lost 8 bases and the J segment 6 bases; nucleotides outside the gene matches: 3. CDR3 DNA: TGTGCCAGTTGGACAGGGGGCTTTCAGCCCCAGCATTTT. This sequence encodes CASWTGGFQPQHF.

Points on this clonotype: A single base separates this from a much larger clone, so it may be a read error. The chain recombines TRBV7-9 with TRBJ2-7; TRBD2 matches at 9 bases. The CDR3 is made up of 14 amino acids. Per germline, CDR1 SEHNR and CDR2 FQNEAQ (reference sequence). With V trimmed by 1 base and J by 3 bases, 1 base remained unmatched. CDR3 sequence (DNA): TGTGCCAGCAGCTTAGGGACTAGCGTCTACGAGCAGTACTTC. Translated: CASSLGTSVYEQYF.

A word on this clonotype: Compared with germline, one end of the junction differs, possibly owing to a read error. CDR3 residues: CPSSPGTGANTEAFF. Here the CDR3 DNA reads TGTCCCAGCAGTCCGGGGACAGGGGCGAACACTGAAGCTTTCTTT. The chain recombines TRBV5-4 with TRBJ1-1; the match to TRBD1 covers 10 bases. The CDR3 has 15 residues. Per the germline V gene, CDR1 is SGHNT and CDR2 is YYREEE (reference sequence).

There are many counts of this clonotype. The chain combines TRBV11-2 with TRBJ1-4; D is possibly TRBD1 (5 bases). Germline V gene data show CDR1 as SGHAT and CDR2 as FQNNGV. CDR3 length equals 16 residues. V was clipped by 4 bases and J by 5 bases, with 17 bases between them. In DNA, the CDR3 is TGTGCCAGCAGCTCGATAATCGGGGCGTCGAATGAAAAACTGTTTTTT. It specifies CASSSIIGASNEKLFF.

This clonotype turned up a few times. Sequence at one end of the junction differs from germline and may be a read error. This chain connects TRBV3-1 to TRBJ1-2, with no clear D. CDR3 length equals 13 residues. Germline CDR1 is LGHDT and CDR2 is YNNKEL (reference sequence). CDR3 in amino acids: CASRGPGAYGYAF. CDR3 nucleotide sequence: TGTGCCAGCAGAGGCCCAGGCGCCTATGGCTACGCCTTC.

At least ten counts were recorded for this clonotype. The chain couples TRBV3-1 to TRBJ1-5; D possibly corresponds to TRBD1 (5 bases). Germline V gene sequence: CDR1 LGHDT, CDR2 YNNKEL (reference sequence). CDR3 length equals 16 residues. The V gene lost 5 bases and the J gene lost 3 bases, with 17 bases spanning the gap. CDR3 loop: CASSYDRTKSNQPQHF. The DNA of the CDR3 is TGTGCCAGCAGCTACGACAGAACAAAGTCCAATCAGCCCCAGCATTTT.

In regard to this clonotype: Since a much larger clone is just one base distant, this may be a read error. The chain combines TRBV19 with TRBJ2-1; the match to TRBD2 covers 12 bases. Trimming took 6 bases from V and 14 from J; bases not matched to a gene: 11. CDR1 LNHDA and CDR2 SQIVND come from the germline V gene (reference sequence). The CDR3 loop spans 14 amino acids. The CDR3 DNA follows: TGTGCCAGTAGCTCTGGACTAGCGGGGCCCGGCGAGTTCTTC. Translating gives CASSSGLAGPGEFF.

As to this clonotype: A much larger clone lies a single base off, so this may be a read error. The chain uses TRBV14 and TRBJ1-2, with D maybe TRBD1 (5 bases). Germline V lookup: CDR1 SGHDN, CDR2 FVKESK. The CDR3 consists of 13 residues. CDR3: CASSQEQDYGCTF. The CDR3 DNA is TGTGCCAGCAGCCAAGAACAGGATTATGGCTGCACCTTC.

J is TRBJ2-1 and V is TRBV7-2, with 13 bases lining up with TRBD2. The CDR3 covers 15 residues. Germline loops: CDR1 SGHTA, CDR2 FQGNSA. V gave up 4 bases and J gave up 10 bases; unmatched junction bases: 7. CDR3 loop: CASSSGLAGVDEQFF. The CDR3 bases are TGTGCCAGCAGCTCCGGACTAGCGGGGGTGGACGAGCAGTTCTTC.

The V and J genes are TRBV12-3 or TRBV12-4 and TRBJ2-7; a possible D gene is TRBD2 (7 bases). The CDR3 is 15 amino acids. The V gene lost 5 bases and the J gene lost 6 bases, with 20 bases spanning the gap. The CDR3 nucleotides read TGTGCCAGCAGTATCCAAGGCGGGGGCCGGCGCGAGCAGTACTTC. Its protein is CASSIQGGGRREQYF.

This clonotype was detected only a few times. The chain employs TRBV30 and TRBJ1-5; TRBD1 matches at 10 bases. The CDR3 covers 14 residues. V shed 1 base and J 4 bases; nucleotides not matched to a gene: 1. Germline loops: CDR1 GTSNPN, CDR2 SVGIG (reference sequence). CDR3 amino acids: CAWSGGQGNQPQHF. CDR3 bases: TGTGCCTGGAGTGGGGGACAGGGGAATCAGCCCCAGCATTTT.

This clonotype was recorded at least ten times. The V and J genes are TRBV28 and TRBJ2-7; the match to TRBD2 covers 8 bases. V was pared by 6 bases and J by 2 bases, with 15 bases of the junction left unmatched. This CDR3 region has 17 residues. Germline CDR1 reads MDHEN; CDR2 reads SYDVKM. CDR3 sequence reads: CASRPVGGRQFTYEQYF. CDR3 bases: TGTGCCAGCAGACCAGTGGGCGGGAGGCAGTTCACCTACGAGCAGTACTTC.

About this clonotype: A much larger clone differs from this one at a single base, so this may be a read error. The J gene is TRBJ1-1, the V gene TRBV7-9; 10 bases align to TRBD1. The germline gives CDR1 SEHNR, CDR2 FQNEAQ (reference sequence). With V trimmed by 5 bases and J by 3 bases, 6 bases remained unmatched. This CDR3 has 15 amino acids. In DNA, the CDR3 is TGTGCCAGCAGCCACGGACAGGGGGAAGACACTGAAGCTTTCTTT. Translating it yields CASSHGQGEDTEAFF.

This clonotype was picked up many times. The rearrangement joins TRBV20-1 to TRBJ2-3; 9 nucleotides match TRBD2. Germline CDR1 is DFQATT and CDR2 is SNEGSKA (reference sequence). The trim removed 4 bases at V and 5 bases at J, leaving 19 bases unmatched. There are 18 residues in the CDR3. The CDR3 nucleotides are TGCAGTGCTACGGAAAAAACTGTAGCGGGAGAGCGGGAAGATACGCAGTATTTT. Its translation is CSATEKTVAGEREDTQYF.

Many counts were recorded for this clonotype. The CDR3 region is CASSPQYQETQYF. Written as DNA, the CDR3 is TGCGCCAGCAGCCCACAGTACCAAGAGACCCAGTACTTC. V is TRBV5-1 and J is TRBJ2-5; no reliable D call. The CDR3 consists of 13 residues. V was pared by 4 bases and J by 0 bases, with 7 bases between. CDR1 is SGHRS and CDR2 is YFSETQ in the germline V gene.

This clonotype was seen a handful of times. V gene TRBV19 combines with J gene TRBJ2-2, with 8 positions matching TRBD1. In germline, CDR1 is LNHDA, CDR2 SQIVND (reference sequence). The CDR3 has 14 residues. J was trimmed by 6 bases and V by 6 bases; bases with no gene match: 6. Written as DNA, the CDR3 is TGTGCCAGTAGACCGGAACAGGGGGCCGGGGAGCTGTTTTTT. Translation gives CASRPEQGAGELFF. Combining the CDR3 with reference TRBV19 and TRBJ2-2 gives the whole variable domain DGGITQSPKYLFRKEGQNVTLSCEQNLNHDAMYWYRQDPGQGLRLIYYSQIVNDFQKGDIAEGYSVSREKKESFPLTVTSAQKNPTAFYLCASRPEQGAGELFFGEGSRLTVL.

There are many counts of this clonotype. The chain links TRBV27 to TRBJ1-1, with a possible D match to TRBD1 (6 bases). The CDR3 covers 13 residues. V dropped 6 bases and J dropped 0 bases, with 8 bases sitting between them. Germline V gene sequence: CDR1 MNHEY, CDR2 SMNVEV (reference sequence). CDR3 sequence reads: CASSWTVNTEAFF. CDR3 sequence (DNA): TGTGCCAGCAGCTGGACAGTGAACACTGAAGCTTTCTTT.

As for this clonotype: A much larger clone sits a single nucleotide away, making a read error possible. The rearrangement links TRBV28 to TRBJ2-3, with D unresolved. V lost 4 bases, J lost 2 bases, and 16 bases lay in between. Germline V gives CDR1 MDHEN, CDR2 SYDVKM. This CDR3 is built from 16 residues. The CDR3 spells CASSSTLLSTTDTQYF. CDR3 nucleotide sequence: TGTGCCAGCAGTTCCACCTTGCTTAGTACCACAGATACGCAGTATTTT.

The CDR3, as DNA: TGTGCCTGCACCCCGCTCGTAGCGGCCACCGGGGAGCTGTTTTTT. This gives the protein CACTPLVAATGELFF. The chain recombines TRBV7-9 with TRBJ2-2; tentatively, D is TRBD2 (6 bases). This CDR3 has 15 amino acids. The germline gives CDR1 SEHNR, CDR2 FQNEAQ (reference sequence). The ends were cut back, 11 bases at V and 4 bases at J, with 20 bases in the middle.

With respect to this clonotype: It may be a read error: a sequence one base away is much more abundant. The chain has TRBV12-3 or TRBV12-4 and TRBJ2-5, with D perhaps given as TRBD1 or TRBD2 (5 bases each). This CDR3 has 14 amino acids. V was cut by 5 bases and J by 5 bases, with 15 bases left in between. The CDR3, as DNA: TGTGCCAGCAGTACCCTATCCGGGGCGGAGACCCAGTACTTC. This encodes CASSTLSGAETQYF.

This clonotype was seen a handful of times. J is TRBJ2-4 and V is TRBV11-2, with unresolved D. The germline gives CDR1 SGHAT, CDR2 FQNNGV. The CDR3 covers 11 residues. With 10 bases removed from V and 9 bases from J, the gap between germline ends came to 13 bases. The CDR3 loop reads CATNARGIQYF. CDR3 nucleotide sequence: TGTGCCACCAACGCCAGAGGCATTCAGTACTTC.

This clonotype came up many times. V gene TRBV2 combines with J gene TRBJ2-7; either TRBD1 or TRBD2 may fit D (6 bases each). Trimming took 6 bases from V and 7 from J, leaving 16 bases between them. This CDR3 contains 13 residues. CDR1 and CDR2 (germline): SNHLY, FYNNEI. The CDR3 sequence: CASSGQPSGEQYF. CDR3 in DNA: TGTGCCAGCAGCGGACAGCCGAGCGGGGAGCAGTACTTC.